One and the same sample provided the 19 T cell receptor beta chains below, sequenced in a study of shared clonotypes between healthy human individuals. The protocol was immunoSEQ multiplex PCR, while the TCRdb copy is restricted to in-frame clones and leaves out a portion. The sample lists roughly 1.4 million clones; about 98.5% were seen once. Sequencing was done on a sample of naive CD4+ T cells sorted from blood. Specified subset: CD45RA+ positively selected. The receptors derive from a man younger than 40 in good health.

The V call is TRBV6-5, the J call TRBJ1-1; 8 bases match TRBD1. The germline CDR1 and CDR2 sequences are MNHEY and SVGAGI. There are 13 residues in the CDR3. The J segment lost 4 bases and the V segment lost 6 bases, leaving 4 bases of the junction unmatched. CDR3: CASSRTGTTEAFF. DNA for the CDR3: TGTGCCAGCAGCAGGACAGGGACCACTGAAGCTTTCTTT.

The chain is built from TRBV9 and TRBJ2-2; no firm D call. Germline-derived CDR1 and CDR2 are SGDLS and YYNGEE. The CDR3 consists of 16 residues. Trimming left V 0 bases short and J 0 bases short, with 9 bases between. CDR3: CASSVVSVSNTGELFF. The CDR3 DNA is TGTGCCAGCAGCGTAGTGTCTGTATCGAACACCGGGGAGCTGTTTTTT.

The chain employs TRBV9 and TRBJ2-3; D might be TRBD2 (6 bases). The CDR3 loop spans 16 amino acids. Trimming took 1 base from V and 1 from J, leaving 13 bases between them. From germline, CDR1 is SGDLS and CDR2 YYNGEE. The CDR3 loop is CASSVRMGGGTDTQYF. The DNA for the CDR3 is TGTGCCAGCAGCGTAAGGATGGGAGGTGGCACAGATACGCAGTATTTT. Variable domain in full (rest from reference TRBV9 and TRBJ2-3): DSGVTQTPKHLITATGQRVTLRCSPRSGDLSVYWYQQSLDQGLQFLIQYYNGEERAKGNILERFSAQQFPDLHSELNLSSLELGDSALYFCASSVRMGGGTDTQYFGPGTRLTVL.

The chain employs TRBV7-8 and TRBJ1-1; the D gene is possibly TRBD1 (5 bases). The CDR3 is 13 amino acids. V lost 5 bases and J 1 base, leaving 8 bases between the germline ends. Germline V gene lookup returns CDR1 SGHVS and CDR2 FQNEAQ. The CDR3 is CASSKQENTEAFF. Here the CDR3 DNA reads TGTGCCAGCAGCAAACAGGAGAACACTGAAGCTTTCTTT.

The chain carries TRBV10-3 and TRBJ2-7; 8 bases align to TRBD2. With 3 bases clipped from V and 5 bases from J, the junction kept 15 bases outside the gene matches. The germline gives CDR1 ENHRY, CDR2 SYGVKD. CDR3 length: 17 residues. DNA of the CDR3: TGTGCCATCAGTGACCCATCCCGGGGGTCGGGAGGGGACGAGCAGTACTTC. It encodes CAISDPSRGSGGDEQYF.

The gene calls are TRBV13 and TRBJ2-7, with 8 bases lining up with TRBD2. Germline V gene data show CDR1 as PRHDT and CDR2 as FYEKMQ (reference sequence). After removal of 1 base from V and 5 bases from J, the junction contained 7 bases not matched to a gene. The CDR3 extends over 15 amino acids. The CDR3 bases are TGTGCCAGCAGCTTAGTGGGCGGGAGGAGGGACGAGCAGTACTTC. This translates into CASSLVGGRRDEQYF.

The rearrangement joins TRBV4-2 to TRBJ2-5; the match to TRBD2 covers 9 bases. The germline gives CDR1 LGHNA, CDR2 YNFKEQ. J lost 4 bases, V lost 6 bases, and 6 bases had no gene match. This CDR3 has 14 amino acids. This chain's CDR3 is CASSMGLAGETQYF. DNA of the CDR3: TGTGCCAGCAGTATGGGACTAGCTGGAGAGACCCAGTACTTC.

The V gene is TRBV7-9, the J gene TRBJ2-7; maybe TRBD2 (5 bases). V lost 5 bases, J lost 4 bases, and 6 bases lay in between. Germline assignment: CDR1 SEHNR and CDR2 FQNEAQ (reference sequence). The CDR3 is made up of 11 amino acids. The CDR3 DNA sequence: TGTGCCAGCAGCGAGGGATACGAGCAGTACTTC. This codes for CASSEGYEQYF.

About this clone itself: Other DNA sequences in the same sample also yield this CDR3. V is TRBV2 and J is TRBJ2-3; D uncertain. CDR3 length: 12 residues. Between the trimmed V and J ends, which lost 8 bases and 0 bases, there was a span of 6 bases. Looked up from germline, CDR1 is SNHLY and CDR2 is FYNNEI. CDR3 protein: CASSASTDTQYF. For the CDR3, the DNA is TGTGCCAGCTCGGCTAGCACAGATACGCAGTATTTT.

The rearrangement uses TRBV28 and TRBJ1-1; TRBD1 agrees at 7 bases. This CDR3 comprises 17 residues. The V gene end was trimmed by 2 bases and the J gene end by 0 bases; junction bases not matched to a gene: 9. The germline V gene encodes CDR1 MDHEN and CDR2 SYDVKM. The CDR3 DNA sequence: TGTGCCAGCAGTTTAGGTTTCAGGGGGAGGATGAACACTGAAGCTTTCTTT. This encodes CASSLGFRGRMNTEAFF.

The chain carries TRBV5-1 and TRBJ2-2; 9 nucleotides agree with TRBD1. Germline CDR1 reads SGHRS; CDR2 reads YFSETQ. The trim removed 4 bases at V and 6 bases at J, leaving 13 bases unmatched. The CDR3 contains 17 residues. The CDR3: CASSPVPGQGGAGELFF. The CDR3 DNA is TGCGCCAGCAGCCCCGTCCCGGGACAGGGTGGTGCCGGGGAGCTGTTTTTT.

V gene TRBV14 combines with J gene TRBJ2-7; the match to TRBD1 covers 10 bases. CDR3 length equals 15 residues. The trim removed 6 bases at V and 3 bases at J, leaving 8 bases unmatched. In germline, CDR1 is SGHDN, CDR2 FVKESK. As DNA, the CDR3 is TGTGCCAGCAGATTCAGACAGGGGGCTAGCTACGAGCAGTACTTC. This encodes CASRFRQGASYEQYF.

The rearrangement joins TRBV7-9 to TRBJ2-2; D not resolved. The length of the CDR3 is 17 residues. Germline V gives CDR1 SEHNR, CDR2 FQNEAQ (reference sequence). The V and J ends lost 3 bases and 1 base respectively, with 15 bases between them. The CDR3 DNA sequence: TGTGCCAGCAGCTTTGGATGGGGAAGGGAGAACACCGGGGAGCTGTTTTTT. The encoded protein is CASSFGWGRENTGELFF.

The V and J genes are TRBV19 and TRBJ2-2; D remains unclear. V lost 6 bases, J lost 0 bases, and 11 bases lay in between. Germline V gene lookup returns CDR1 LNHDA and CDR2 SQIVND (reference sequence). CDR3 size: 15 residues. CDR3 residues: CASRGRGANTGELFF. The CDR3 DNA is TGTGCCAGTAGAGGACGCGGAGCGAACACCGGGGAGCTGTTTTTT.

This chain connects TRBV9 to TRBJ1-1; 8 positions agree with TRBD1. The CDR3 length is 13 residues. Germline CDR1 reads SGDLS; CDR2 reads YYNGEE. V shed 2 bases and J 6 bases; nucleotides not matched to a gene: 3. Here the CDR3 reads CASSVDRGAEAFF. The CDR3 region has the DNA TGTGCCAGCAGCGTCGACAGGGGCGCTGAAGCTTTCTTT.

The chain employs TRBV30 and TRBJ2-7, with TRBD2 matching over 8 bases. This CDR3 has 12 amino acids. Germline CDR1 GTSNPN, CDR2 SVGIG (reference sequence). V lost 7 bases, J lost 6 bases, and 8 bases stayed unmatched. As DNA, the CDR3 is TGTGCCTTAGACAGTGGGACTAGCGAGCAGTACTTC. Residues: CALDSGTSEQYF.

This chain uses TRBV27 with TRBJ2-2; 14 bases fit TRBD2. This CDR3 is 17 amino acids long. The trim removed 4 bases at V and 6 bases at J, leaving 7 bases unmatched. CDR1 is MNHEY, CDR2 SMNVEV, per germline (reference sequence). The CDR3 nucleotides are TGTGCCAGCAGTTCGACTAGCGGGAGGGCCAAGGCCGGGGAGCTGTTTTTT. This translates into CASSSTSGRAKAGELFF.

CDR3 residues: CASSVARSNTGELFF. The DNA of the CDR3 is TGTGCCAGCAGCGTAGCTAGGTCTAACACCGGGGAGCTGTTTTTT. This chain joins TRBV9 and TRBJ2-2, with D hard to call. The germline V gene encodes CDR1 SGDLS and CDR2 YYNGEE. Trimming shortened V by 0 bases and J by 2 bases, and 8 bases separated the two germline ends. The CDR3 length is 15 residues.

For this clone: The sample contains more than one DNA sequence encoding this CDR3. CDR3 protein: CASSRQGPEQFF. Here the CDR3 DNA reads TGCGCCAGCAGCCGACAGGGTCCTGAGCAGTTCTTC. This chain uses TRBV5-1 with TRBJ2-1, with TRBD1 identical over 7 bases. This CDR3 spans 12 amino acids. Per germline, CDR1 SGHRS and CDR2 YFSETQ. J lost 9 bases, V lost 4 bases, and 4 bases had no gene match.